These 20 T cell receptor beta chains came from one sample sequenced in a study of blood T cell repertoires in COVID-19. Sequencing used immunoSEQ multiplex PCR; TCRdb keeps in-frame clones, though not all of them. The sample includes fewer than 300,000 clones, 90% of them seen just once. The sequenced sample was PBMCs or T cells enriched from blood (not recorded which). Receptor source: a woman aged 30 to 39 who had recovered from COVID-19.

The rearrangement uses TRBV10-3 and TRBJ1-2; TRBD1 agrees at 10 bases. The CDR3 is 12 residues long. Germline V gene lookup returns CDR1 ENHRY and CDR2 SYGVKD. Unmatched junction bases numbered 0, after V lost 8 bases and J lost 3 bases. DNA of the CDR3: TGTGCCATCGGGACAGGGGACTATGGCTACACCTTC. The encoded protein is CAIGTGDYGYTF.

The chain recombines TRBV11-1 with TRBJ2-7, with 7 bases aligning to TRBD1. V lost 5 bases, J lost 7 bases, and 11 bases stayed unmatched. Germline V gene sequence: CDR1 SGHAT, CDR2 FQDESV (reference sequence). The CDR3 is made up of 14 amino acids. The CDR3: CASSHRRGPPEQYF. CDR3 sequence (DNA): TGTGCCAGCAGCCATCGAAGGGGGCCCCCTGAGCAGTACTTC.

J is TRBJ1-2 and V is TRBV9; D perhaps matches TRBD1 (5 bases). The V gene's germline CDR1 is SGDLS and CDR2 YYNGEE. V lost 2 bases to trimming and J lost 6 bases, with 8 bases between them. The CDR3 totals 12 residues. CDR3 nucleotides: TGTGCCAGCAGCGTGGGGGGTGATGGCTACACCTTC. Translating gives CASSVGGDGYTF.

The genes are TRBV20-1 and TRBJ2-3; D gene uncertain. There are 10 residues in the CDR3. Trimming removed 3 bases from V and 6 bases from J, with 4 bases in between. Germline-derived CDR1 and CDR2 are DFQATT and SNEGSKA (reference sequence). The CDR3 nucleotides are TGCAGTGCTAGGAGCGATACGCAGTATTTT. This gives the protein CSARSDTQYF.

The chain couples TRBV6-2 or TRBV6-3 to TRBJ2-1; 9 bases agree with TRBD2. After removal of 4 bases from V and 5 bases from J, the junction contained 12 bases not matched to a gene. Germline CDR1 and CDR2: MNHEY and SVGEGT. The CDR3 loop spans 17 amino acids. In DNA, the CDR3 is TGTGCCAGCAGTTCCAGACTAGCGGCGGAGGGACACAATGAGCAGTTCTTC. It specifies CASSSRLAAEGHNEQFF.

The V gene is TRBV30, the J gene TRBJ2-1; 9 bases are shared with TRBD2. V shed 1 base, J shed 10 bases, and the junction held 14 bases outside the gene matches. The CDR3 runs 16 residues. The germline V gene encodes CDR1 GTSNPN and CDR2 SVGIG (reference sequence). CDR3 nucleotides: TGTGCCTGGAGTGCCCCCGGGACTAGCCGACCGTTAGAGCAGTTCTTC. It specifies CAWSAPGTSRPLEQFF.

The chain has TRBV9 and TRBJ2-1; perhaps TRBD2 as D (5 bases). V was clipped by 0 bases and J by 6 bases, with 10 bases between them. The CDR3 contains 14 residues. Germline-derived CDR1 and CDR2 are SGDLS and YYNGEE. CDR3 residues: CASSVAVRGNEQFF. CDR3 bases: TGTGCCAGCAGCGTAGCTGTCCGGGGCAATGAGCAGTTCTTC.

The chain has TRBV7-2 and TRBJ2-7; 9 bases are shared with TRBD2. The CDR3 totals 16 residues. The V segment lost 4 bases and the J segment 8 bases; nucleotides outside the gene matches: 15. CDR1 and CDR2 (germline): SGHTA, FQGNSA. The CDR3 loop is CASSSQGGGRASQQYF. DNA of the CDR3: TGTGCCAGCAGCTCACAAGGGGGCGGGAGGGCCTCTCAGCAGTACTTC.

This chain joins TRBV6-5 and TRBJ1-2; 8 nucleotides align to TRBD1. The CDR3 length is 14 residues. Unmatched junction bases numbered 8, after V lost 7 bases and J lost 4 bases. Germline V CDR1 and CDR2: MNHEY, SVGAGI. The CDR3 region has the DNA TGTGCCAGCACTATACCAGGGGGCGCCTATGGCTACACCTTC. Encoded protein: CASTIPGGAYGYTF.

V is TRBV7-8 and J is TRBJ2-1, with a possible D match to TRBD2 (6 bases). The CDR3 has 13 residues. V was trimmed by 5 bases and J by 4 bases, leaving 9 bases between them. Germline lookup yields CDR1 SGHVS and CDR2 FQNEAQ. The CDR3 DNA reads TGTGCCAGCAGCACGGGAGAATACAATGAGCAGTTCTTC. Amino acid sequence: CASSTGEYNEQFF.

The chain combines TRBV9 with TRBJ2-3, with D possibly TRBD2 on 5 matching bases. The germline CDR1 and CDR2 sequences are SGDLS and YYNGEE. The CDR3 contains 15 residues. V lost 0 bases to trimming and J lost 2 bases, with 10 bases between them. The DNA of the CDR3 is TGTGCCAGCAGCGTAGGACCCGACTACACAGATACGCAGTATTTT. Encoded protein: CASSVGPDYTDTQYF. Drawing the rest from reference TRBV9 and TRBJ2-3, the complete variable domain is DSGVTQTPKHLITATGQRVTLRCSPRSGDLSVYWYQQSLDQGLQFLIQYYNGEERAKGNILERFSAQQFPDLHSELNLSSLELGDSALYFCASSVGPDYTDTQYFGPGTRLTVL.

Concerning this clone: At one end the junction does not follow the germline gene, possibly because of a read error. The genes are TRBV7-7 and TRBJ2-5; the D is unclear. This CDR3 spans 14 amino acids. Per the germline V gene, CDR1 is SSHAT and CDR2 is FNYEAQ (reference sequence). The DNA of the CDR3 is TGTGCTAGCAGCGTGGCGGTGAGGATGAAGACCCAGTACTTC. This sequence encodes CASSVAVRMKTQYF.

This clone was detected only once. The chain recombines TRBV19 with TRBJ2-7, with TRBD1 matching 9 bases. Germline CDR1 and CDR2: LNHDA and SQIVND (reference sequence). The CDR3 runs to 16 residues. With 4 bases clipped from V and 5 bases from J, the junction kept 12 bases outside the gene matches. CDR3 sequence reads: CASSTFRTGDLHEQYF. The CDR3 region has the DNA TGTGCCAGTAGTACGTTTCGGACAGGGGACCTCCACGAGCAGTACTTC.

The chain employs TRBV4-2 and TRBJ1-5, with D unclear. CDR1 and CDR2 (germline): LGHNA, YNFKEQ. Trimming took off 4 bases at V and 5 bases at J, with 12 bases between the two ends. CDR3 length equals 14 residues. CDR3 coding DNA: TGTGCCAGCAGCCCCCTGGGAGGCTATCAGCCCCAGCATTTT. Protein product: CASSPLGGYQPQHF.

This chain connects TRBV7-9 to TRBJ1-6; D is possibly TRBD1 (5 bases). This CDR3 is built from 15 residues. V was clipped by 1 base and J by 7 bases, with 11 bases between them. Germline V lookup: CDR1 SEHNR, CDR2 FQNEAQ (reference sequence). Here the CDR3 reads CASSLEGQGNSPLHF. CDR3 nucleotides: TGTGCCAGCAGCTTAGAGGGCCAGGGAAATTCACCCCTCCACTTT.

The chain links TRBV21-1 to TRBJ2-3; the DNA was not compared with TRBD2, the D call given in the table. TRBV21-1 is labeled a pseudogene. The CDR3 has 13 residues. CDR3 coding DNA: TGTGCCAGACGGCGGGGTTACACAGATACGCAGTATTTT. This encodes CARRRGYTDTQYF.

The genes are TRBV24-1 and TRBJ2-7, with D possibly matching TRBD1 (6 bases). Germline values: CDR1 KGHDR, CDR2 SFDVKD. Between the trimmed V and J ends, which lost 7 bases and 3 bases, there was a span of 9 bases. The CDR3 runs to 12 residues. In DNA form, the CDR3 reads TGTGCCACCAGCCAGGACAGCTACGAGCAGTACTTC. It codes for CATSQDSYEQYF.

The rearrangement uses TRBV2 and TRBJ2-2, with a weak D call TRBD2 (6 bases). Germline CDR1 SNHLY, CDR2 FYNNEI. This CDR3 comprises 18 residues. V dropped 4 bases and J dropped 3 bases, with 21 bases sitting between them. The CDR3: CASSGGNWGRVDTGELFF. The CDR3 nucleotides read TGTGCCAGCAGTGGCGGGAATTGGGGCAGGGTTGACACCGGGGAGCTGTTTTTT.

The chain has TRBV25-1 and TRBJ2-7, with 10 bases matching TRBD1. Germline loops: CDR1 MGHDK, CDR2 SYGVNS. The CDR3 sequence is 13 residues long. V was pared by 7 bases and J by 4 bases, with 4 bases of the junction left unmatched. The CDR3 DNA reads as TGTGCCAGCATGCGACAGGGGGCATACGAGCAGTACTTC. It specifies CASMRQGAYEQYF.

This chain connects TRBV27 to TRBJ1-6; 10 nucleotides agree with TRBD1. The CDR3 consists of 15 residues. The J segment lost 6 bases and the V segment lost 3 bases, leaving 2 bases of the junction unmatched. Germline CDR1 reads MNHEY; CDR2 reads SMNVEV (reference sequence). The CDR3, as DNA: TGTGCCAGCAGTTTCGGGACAGGGGCTAATTCACCCCTCCACTTT. Protein product: CASSFGTGANSPLHF.